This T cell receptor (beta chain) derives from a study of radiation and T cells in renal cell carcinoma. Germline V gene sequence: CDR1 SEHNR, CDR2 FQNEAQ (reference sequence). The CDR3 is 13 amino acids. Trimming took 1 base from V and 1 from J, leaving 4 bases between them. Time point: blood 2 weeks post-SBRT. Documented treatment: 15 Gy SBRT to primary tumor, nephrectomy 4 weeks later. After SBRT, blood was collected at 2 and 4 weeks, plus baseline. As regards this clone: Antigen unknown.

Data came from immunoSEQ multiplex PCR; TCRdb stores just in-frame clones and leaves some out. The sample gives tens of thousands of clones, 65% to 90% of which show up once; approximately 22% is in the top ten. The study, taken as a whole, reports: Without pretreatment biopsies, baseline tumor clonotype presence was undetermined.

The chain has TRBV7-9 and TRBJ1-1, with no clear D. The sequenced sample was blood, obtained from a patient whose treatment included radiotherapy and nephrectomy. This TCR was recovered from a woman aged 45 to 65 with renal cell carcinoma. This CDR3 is CASSLVENTEAFF. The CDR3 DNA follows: TGTGCCAGCAGCTTAGTAGAGAACACTGAAGCTTTCTTT. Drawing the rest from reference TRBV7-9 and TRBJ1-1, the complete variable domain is DTGVSQNPRHKITKRGQNVTFRCDPISEHNRLYWYRQTLGQGPEFLTYFQNEAQLEKSRLLSDRFSAERPKGSFSTLEIQRTEQGDSAMYLCASSLVENTEAFFGQGTRLTVV.